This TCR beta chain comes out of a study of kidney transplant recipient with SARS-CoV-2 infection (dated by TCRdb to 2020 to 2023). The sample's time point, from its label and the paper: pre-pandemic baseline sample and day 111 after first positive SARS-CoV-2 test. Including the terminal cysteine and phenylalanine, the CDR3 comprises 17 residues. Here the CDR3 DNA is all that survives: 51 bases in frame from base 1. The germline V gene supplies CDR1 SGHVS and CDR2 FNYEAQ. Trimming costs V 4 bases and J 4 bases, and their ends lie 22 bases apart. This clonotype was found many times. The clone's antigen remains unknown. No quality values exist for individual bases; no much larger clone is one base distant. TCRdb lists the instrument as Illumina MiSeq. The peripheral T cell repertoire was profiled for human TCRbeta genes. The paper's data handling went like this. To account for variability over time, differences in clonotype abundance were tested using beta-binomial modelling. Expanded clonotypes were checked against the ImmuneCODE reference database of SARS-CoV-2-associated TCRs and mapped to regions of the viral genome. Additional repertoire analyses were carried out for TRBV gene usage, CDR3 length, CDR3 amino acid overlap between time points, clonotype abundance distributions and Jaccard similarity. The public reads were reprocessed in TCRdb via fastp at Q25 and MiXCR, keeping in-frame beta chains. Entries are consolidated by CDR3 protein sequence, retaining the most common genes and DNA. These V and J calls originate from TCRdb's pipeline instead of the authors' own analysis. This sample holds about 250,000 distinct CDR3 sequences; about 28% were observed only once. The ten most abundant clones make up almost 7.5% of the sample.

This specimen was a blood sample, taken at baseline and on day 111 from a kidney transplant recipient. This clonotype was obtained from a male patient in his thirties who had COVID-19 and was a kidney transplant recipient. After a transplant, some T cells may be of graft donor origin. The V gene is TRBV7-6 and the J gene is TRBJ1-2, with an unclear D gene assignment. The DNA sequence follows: TGTGCCAGCAGCTATAAGCGTGAATCTCGAAAGACCTATGGCTACACCTTC. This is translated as CASSYKRESRKTYGYTF.